This TCR beta chain was identified in a study of T-cell memory formation after mild COVID-19. Study results and caveats: The appearance of some responding clones in pre-infection memory suggested that cross-reactive memory joined. Chiefly within CM and EM were the contracting CD4+ clones; CD8+ ones were within EMRA. Clones shrinking from day 15 to 85 showed even CD4/CD8 mixes; later expanders tilted CD4+.

It was 5'RACE with constant-segment primers that produced the TCR alpha and TCR beta cDNA libraries, which carried sample barcodes and UMIs. TCRdb re-analysed the 5' RACE reads in MiXCR, keeping a single row per CDR3 protein. The sample consists of 120,000 to 150,000 distinct CDR3 sequences, 13% to 15% of them appearing once. The sample holds a few counts of this clonotype. The antigen is unknown. CDR1 GTSNPN and CDR2 SVGIG come from the germline V gene (reference sequence). The junction had 2 bases not matched to a gene; V was cut back by 3 bases and J by 4 bases. The CDR3 sequence is 13 residues long.

The sample was PBMCs or a T cell subset sorted from them (not recorded which). This chain joins TRBV30 and TRBJ2-7; 11 bases agree with TRBD1. This TCR was sampled from an adult woman who had mild COVID-19 (a few samples of this study predate the infection). Cell type and time point are not known. The CDR3 loop is CAWSGDRGYEQYF. The CDR3, as DNA: TGTGCCTGGAGCGGGGACAGGGGGTACGAGCAGTACTTC.